Below, one TCR beta chain is given with its context. The record originates from a study of blood T cell repertoires in COVID-19. The data were produced by immunoSEQ multiplex PCR, yet TCRdb's version contains in-frame clones alone and is incomplete. The sample consists of 100,000 or so clones, more than 75% of them appearing once. The CDR3 has 14 residues. V gave up 7 bases and J gave up 7 bases, with 16 bases separating them. Germline values: CDR1 MNHNY, CDR2 SVGAGI (reference sequence). The chain uses TRBV6-6 and TRBJ1-4; D is perhaps TRBD1 (6 bases). The clonotype was recovered from a man between 50 and 59 years old with active or convalescent COVID-19. The sample taken for sequencing was peripheral blood. The CDR3 here is CASTNREGSEKLFF. The CDR3 coding sequence is TGTGCCAGCACGAACAGGGAGGGGAGTGAAAAACTGTTTTTT.